The 25 T cell receptor beta chains reported below all come from one sample, sequenced in a study of spatial heterogeneity in lung cancer. TCRdb independently ran MiXCR on the 5' RACE reads; one entry per CDR3 protein. The sample lists some 14,000 distinct CDR3 sequences; 5% to 5.5% were seen once. Time point denoted: sample taken at primary tumor resection. Whole RNA, which was extracted from tumor, nontumor lung tissue or frozen PBMC, was sequenced without any cell sorting. Source: lung tumor tissue, taken at surgery. The source is a human donor with early-stage non-small cell lung cancer.

This clonotype occurred a few times. This beta chain lies outside the target of a library built for alpha chains; its clone size means little. This chain links TRBV19 with TRBJ2-3; tentatively, D is TRBD2 (5 bases). V dropped 5 bases and J dropped 5 bases, with 8 bases sitting between them. The CDR3 is 12 residues long. Per the germline V gene, CDR1 is LNHDA and CDR2 is SQIVND (reference sequence). The CDR3 region is CASSEGGDTQYF. The DNA of the CDR3 is TGTGCCAGTAGTGAGGGTGGAGATACGCAGTATTTT.

In this sample, this clonotype turned up many times. Since the library was made to target alpha chains, this beta chain is a stray read and its abundance is not meaningful. This rearrangement joins TRBV6-5 to TRBJ1-3, with D hard to call. The V gene's germline CDR1 is MNHEY and CDR2 SVGAGI. With 5 bases removed from V and 0 bases from J, the gap between germline ends came to 20 bases. The CDR3 has 18 residues. The CDR3: CASSRTVLQDSSGNTIYF. DNA for the CDR3: TGTGCCAGCAGTCGTACCGTTCTTCAGGATAGCTCTGGAAACACCATATATTTT.

This clonotype was observed a handful of times. This beta chain lies outside the target of a library built for alpha chains; its clone size means little. This chain links TRBV3-1 with TRBJ2-7; D gene uncertain. The V and J ends lost 4 bases and 0 bases respectively, with 10 bases between them. CDR3 length: 14 residues. The germline gives CDR1 LGHDT, CDR2 YNNKEL (reference sequence). Here the CDR3 DNA reads TGTGCCAGCAGCCGGGAAGCGTCCTCCTACGAGCAGTACTTC. Its protein is CASSREASSYEQYF.

This clonotype was picked up many times. This beta chain represents an off-target read in a library built for alpha chains; its size is of limited meaning. The genes are TRBV19 and TRBJ2-1; TRBD2 agrees at 11 bases. Germline trimming cut 3 bases from V and 7 bases from J; bases unmatched to any gene: 11. Germline loops: CDR1 LNHDA, CDR2 SQIVND (reference sequence). CDR3 length: 17 residues. The CDR3 sequence: CASSIQTSGTFGNEQFF. CDR3 DNA sequence: TGTGCCAGTAGTATTCAGACTAGCGGGACTTTTGGGAATGAGCAGTTCTTC.

This clonotype came up many times. This beta chain is a stray sequence in a library constructed for alpha chains; its clone size is not meaningful. The chain uses TRBV4-3 and TRBJ1-1; D gene uncertain. The CDR3 runs 14 residues. Trimming removed 4 bases at V and 0 bases at J, with 9 bases between. Germline V gives CDR1 LGHNA, CDR2 YSLEER. CDR3 region: CASSPSKVNTEAFF. CDR3 DNA sequence: TGCGCCAGCAGCCCATCCAAGGTGAACACTGAAGCTTTCTTT.

In its sample, this clonotype was seen many times. The library was designed around alpha chains, so this beta chain is a stray read whose abundance carries little weight. This chain uses TRBV29-1 with TRBJ2-5; D perhaps matches TRBD1 (5 bases). V was pared by 4 bases and J by 5 bases, with 14 bases between. This CDR3 is built from 13 residues. The germline gives CDR1 SQVTM, CDR2 ANQGSEA. The CDR3 loop is CSVVRTSGETQYF. DNA of the CDR3: TGCAGCGTTGTGAGGACATCCGGCGAGACCCAGTACTTC.

Many counts were recorded for this clonotype. This beta chain slipped into a library made for alpha chains as a stray read, so its size is not meaningful. The chain uses TRBV5-8 and TRBJ1-1; D gene uncertain. Per the germline V gene, CDR1 is SGHTS and CDR2 is YDEGEE. The CDR3 loop spans 13 amino acids. The V gene lost 1 base and the J gene lost 8 bases, with 12 bases spanning the gap. CDR3 loop: CASSLSASLEAFF. The CDR3 nucleotides are TGTGCCAGCAGCTTGTCGGCCTCGTTGGAAGCTTTCTTT.

This clonotype was found many times. A library prepared for alpha chains yielded this beta chain as an off-target read; its size is of little meaning. CDR3 bases: TGTGCCAGCAGGGGGTCCGGGACAGGGGCCTTTTGGGGCACCGGGGAGCTGTTTTTT. Its protein product is CASRGSGTGAFWGTGELFF. The V call is TRBV6-5, the J call TRBJ2-2; TRBD1 matches at 10 bases. Trimming at V came to 6 bases and at J to 4 bases, leaving 17 bases not matched to a gene. Germline V gives CDR1 MNHEY, CDR2 SVGAGI. The CDR3 is made up of 19 amino acids.

This clonotype appeared many times. Within a library made for alpha chains, this beta chain is off target, and its count is uninformative. The chain joins TRBV20-1 to TRBJ1-4, with D unclear. This CDR3 contains 14 residues. The V and J ends lost 0 bases and 7 bases respectively, with 12 bases between them. CDR1 is DFQATT and CDR2 is SNEGSKA in the germline V gene (reference sequence). The CDR3 coding sequence is TGCAGTGCTAGAGATCCAATAGTTGGTGAAAAACTGTTTTTT. It specifies CSARDPIVGEKLFF.

This clonotype was detected only a few times. This beta chain was picked up by a library intended for alpha chains and is off target, so its count carries little meaning. This chain joins TRBV14 and TRBJ2-6, with 8 positions matching TRBD1. Germline lookup yields CDR1 SGHDN and CDR2 FVKESK. This CDR3 spans 16 amino acids. The V and J ends lost 4 bases and 4 bases, in that order; junction bases with no gene match: 6. The CDR3 DNA sequence: TGTGCCAGCAGCCGAGCAGGGGGCAGGGGGGCCAACGTCCTGACTTTC. Translation: CASSRAGGRGANVLTF.

This clonotype was seen at least ten times. This beta chain slipped into a library made for alpha chains as a stray read, so its size is not meaningful. This chain joins TRBV20-1 and TRBJ2-3, with no clear D. V was pared by 3 bases and J by 1 base, with 11 bases between. The CDR3 sequence is 14 residues long. Germline CDR1 reads DFQATT; CDR2 reads SNEGSKA (reference sequence). CDR3 sequence reads: CSARARSGTDTQYF. The CDR3 DNA reads as TGCAGTGCTAGGGCCCGATCCGGCACAGATACGCAGTATTTT.

In its sample, this clonotype was seen many times. With the library built for alpha chains, this beta chain is off target and its frequency is not meaningful. V usage is TRBV20-1 and J usage is TRBJ2-3; unclear D gene. The CDR3 runs 12 residues. In germline, CDR1 is DFQATT, CDR2 SNEGSKA (reference sequence). Trimming removed 5 bases from V and 4 bases from J, with 10 bases in between. CDR3 DNA sequence: TGCAGTGCTCCGGCCTACTCAGATACGCAGTATTTT. Translated, it gives CSAPAYSDTQYF.

There are a few counts of this clonotype. One end of the junction fails to match germline, which may point to a read error. This beta chain came through as a stray read in a library set up for alpha chains, and its size says little. The chain combines TRBV6-5 with TRBJ2-1, with TRBD2 identical over 9 bases. The CDR3 has 17 amino acids. The germline V gene encodes CDR1 MNHEY and CDR2 SVGAGI. In DNA, the CDR3 is TGTACCAGCACCAGGACTAGCGTTGGGAGCTCCTACAATGAGCAGTTCTTC. This gives the protein CTSTRTSVGSSYNEQFF.

In its sample, this clonotype was seen many times. The size of this beta chain means little, since it is a stray read in a library made for alpha chains. CDR3 DNA: TGCAGCGTTGAAAGGGACGAGCTGAGCACAGATACGCAGTATTTT. It codes for CSVERDELSTDTQYF. The chain links TRBV29-1 to TRBJ2-3; D could derive from TRBD1 or TRBD2 (5 bases each). The germline gives CDR1 SQVTM, CDR2 ANQGSEA. The CDR3 consists of 15 residues. Between the trimmed V and J ends, which lost 2 bases and 0 bases, there was a span of 12 bases.

There are many counts of this clonotype. This beta chain slipped into a library made for alpha chains as a stray read, so its size is not meaningful. The rearrangement joins TRBV5-1 to TRBJ2-5, with 9 bases that match TRBD1. CDR1 SGHRS and CDR2 YFSETQ come from the germline V gene. Losses at the gene ends were 6 bases for V and 4 bases for J; bases not matched to a gene: 7. This CDR3 contains 14 residues. CDR3 amino acids: CASTVSTGGETQYF. The CDR3 nucleotides are TGCGCCAGCACCGTCTCGACAGGGGGAGAGACCCAGTACTTC. Variable domain in full (rest from reference TRBV5-1 and TRBJ2-5): KAGVTQTPRYLIKTRGQQVTLSCSPISGHRSVSWYQQTPGQGLQFLFEYFSETQRNKGNFPGRFSGRQFSNSRSEMNVSTLELGDSALYLCASTVSTGGETQYFGPGTRLLVL.

This clonotype came up many times. As an off-target read in a library built for alpha chains, this beta chain has a frequency of little significance. The genes are TRBV5-1 and TRBJ1-5; the D is unclear. V was shortened by 4 bases and J by 2 bases, with 16 bases between the two germline ends. This CDR3 contains 16 residues. CDR1 and CDR2 (germline): SGHRS, YFSETQ. The CDR3: CASSPGSAGGNQPQHF. CDR3 bases: TGCGCCAGCAGCCCCGGGAGTGCCGGCGGCAATCAGCCCCAGCATTTT.

This clonotype occurred many times. This beta chain represents an off-target read in a library built for alpha chains; its size is of limited meaning. The CDR3 region is CASSSPTGINQPQHF. In DNA form, the CDR3 reads TGTGCCAGCAGCTCCCCGACAGGTATCAATCAGCCCCAGCATTTT. This rearrangement joins TRBV7-2 to TRBJ1-5, with D perhaps TRBD1 (6 bases). Germline values: CDR1 SGHTA, CDR2 FQGNSA. The CDR3 extends over 15 amino acids. Trimming pared 4 bases from V and 3 bases from J, leaving 13 bases between.

There are many counts of this clonotype. This beta chain slipped into a library made for alpha chains as a stray read, so its size is not meaningful. The CDR3 nucleotides are TGTGCCAGCAGCCATAAAACAGGGAGCTCCTACAATGAGCAGTTCTTC. It codes for CASSHKTGSSYNEQFF. The V call is TRBV7-9, the J call TRBJ2-1; the D gene is possibly TRBD1 (6 bases). CDR3 size: 16 residues. The germline V and J ends were trimmed by 5 bases and 0 bases, with 14 bases remaining between them. Germline assignment: CDR1 SEHNR and CDR2 FQNEAQ (reference sequence).

This clonotype was found many times. This beta chain is a stray read from a library made for alpha chains; its abundance is not meaningful. DNA for the CDR3: TGCAGCGTATCACAGGGGGCCAAAGAGACCCAGTACTTC. Amino acids: CSVSQGAKETQYF. This sequence joins TRBV29-1 and TRBJ2-5; 9 bases align to TRBD1. Germline lookup yields CDR1 SQVTM and CDR2 ANQGSEA. J gave up 3 bases and V 6 bases, and 5 bases lay outside the gene matches. The CDR3 has 13 amino acids.

This clonotype was observed at least ten times. As an off-target read in a library built for alpha chains, this beta chain has a frequency of little significance. The V and J genes are TRBV6-1 and TRBJ1-2; 8 bases are a match to TRBD1. This CDR3 spans 14 amino acids. After removal of 2 bases from V and 7 bases from J, the junction contained 6 bases not matched to a gene. Germline lookup yields CDR1 MNHNS and CDR2 SASEGT. CDR3 sequence reads: CASSERGQGGGYTF. CDR3 DNA sequence: TGTGCCAGCAGTGAAAGAGGACAGGGCGGTGGCTACACCTTC.

In this sample, this clonotype is medium-sized. This beta chain slipped into a library made for alpha chains as a stray read, so its size is not meaningful. The V gene is TRBV20-1, the J gene TRBJ2-2, with D possibly being TRBD2 (5 bases). V dropped 5 bases and J dropped 6 bases, with 10 bases sitting between them. Germline-derived CDR1 and CDR2 are DFQATT and SNEGSKA (reference sequence). The CDR3 totals 12 residues. The CDR3 region has the DNA TGCAGTGCTCAACTAGTCCCCGGGGAGCTGTTTTTT. This sequence encodes CSAQLVPGELFF.

This clonotype came up many times. This beta chain is off target for a library built for alpha chains, so its abundance means little. The V gene is TRBV28, the J gene TRBJ1-2; D is possibly TRBD1 (6 bases). Germline assignment: CDR1 MDHEN and CDR2 SYDVKM. Between the trimmed V and J ends, which lost 5 bases and 6 bases, there was a span of 16 bases. The CDR3 totals 14 residues. In DNA, the CDR3 is TGTGCCAGCAGTATCCGGACAGATAAAAATGGCTACACCTTC. Translated: CASSIRTDKNGYTF.

This clonotype has at least ten counts. Being off target in a library aimed at alpha chains, this beta chain has a size of little meaning. The CDR3 nucleotides read TGTGCCAGCAGTTACACTGGTCTGACAACCACCTATGGCTACACCTTC. Protein product: CASSYTGLTTTYGYTF. The gene calls are TRBV6-5 and TRBJ1-2, with D hard to call. Germline CDR1 MNHEY, CDR2 SVGAGI. The CDR3 has 16 amino acids. V lost 2 bases, J lost 4 bases, and 17 bases lay in between.

This clonotype has a count of ten or more. Because this beta chain is a stray read in a library intended to capture alpha chains, its abundance should not be given much weight. The V call is TRBV9, the J call TRBJ2-3, with 11 bases matching TRBD2. The CDR3 has 17 residues. Germline V gives CDR1 SGDLS, CDR2 YYNGEE. The V segment lost 0 bases and the J segment 5 bases; nucleotides outside the gene matches: 8. CDR3 in amino acids: CASSVGLAGGQLDTQYF. Here the CDR3 DNA reads TGTGCCAGCAGCGTAGGCTTAGCGGGGGGGCAATTAGATACGCAGTATTTT.

This clonotype occurred many times. In a library made to pick up alpha chains, this beta chain is a stray read with a size that means little. J is TRBJ2-1 and V is TRBV29-1; D gene unclear. The CDR3 consists of 13 residues. V was trimmed by 6 bases and J by 8 bases, leaving 17 bases between them. Germline loops: CDR1 SQVTM, CDR2 ANQGSEA. CDR3 sequence: CSVSGPRPHEQFF. In DNA form, the CDR3 reads TGCAGCGTCTCCGGCCCAAGACCTCATGAGCAGTTCTTC.